Included here is one T cell receptor (beta chain) sequence, with context. This record belongs to a study of blood T cell repertoires in COVID-19. In the authors' methods: Reference gene primer amplification gave nucleated cell count estimates. Data came from immunoSEQ multiplex PCR; TCRdb stores just in-frame clones and leaves some out. V and J calls and clone size come straight from that table; D and trimming were deduced from the DNA. The sample yields about 200,000 clones, 85% seen once. The clonotype originates from a man aged 35-49 years who had recovered from COVID-19. Sample: PBMCs or T cells enriched from blood (not recorded which).

The DNA of the CDR3 is TGTGCCAGCGGGGACAGGGCTGCCCAGCCCCAGCATTTT. It encodes CASGDRAAQPQHF. The gene calls are TRBV6-5 and TRBJ1-5, with 9 nucleotides matching TRBD1. The length of the CDR3 is 13 residues. The junction had 6 bases not matched to a gene; V was cut back by 8 bases and J by 7 bases. CDR1 and CDR2 (germline): MNHEY, SVGAGI.